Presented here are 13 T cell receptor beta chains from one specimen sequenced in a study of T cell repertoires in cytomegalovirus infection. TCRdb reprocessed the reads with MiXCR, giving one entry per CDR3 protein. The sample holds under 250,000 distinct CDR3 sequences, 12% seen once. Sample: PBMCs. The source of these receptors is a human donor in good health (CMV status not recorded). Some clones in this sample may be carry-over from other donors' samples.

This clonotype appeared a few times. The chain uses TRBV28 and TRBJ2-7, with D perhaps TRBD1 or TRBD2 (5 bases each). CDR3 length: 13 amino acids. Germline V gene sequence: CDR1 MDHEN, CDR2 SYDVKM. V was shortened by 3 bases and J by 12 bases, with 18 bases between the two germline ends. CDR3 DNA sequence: TGTGCCAGCAGTTTGCCAGGGAGCAGCCGAGGGTACTTC. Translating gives CASSLPGSSRGYF.

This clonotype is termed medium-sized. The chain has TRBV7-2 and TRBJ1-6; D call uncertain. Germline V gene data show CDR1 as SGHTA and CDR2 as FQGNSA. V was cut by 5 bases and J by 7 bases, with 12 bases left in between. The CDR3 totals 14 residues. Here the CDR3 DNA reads TGTGCCAGCAGCCTCAGAGGGCAGAATTCACCCCTCCACTTT. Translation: CASSLRGQNSPLHF.

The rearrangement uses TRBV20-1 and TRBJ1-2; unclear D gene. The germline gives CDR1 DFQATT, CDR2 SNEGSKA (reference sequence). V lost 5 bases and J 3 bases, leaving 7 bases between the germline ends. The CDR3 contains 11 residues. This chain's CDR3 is CSAPRDYGYTF. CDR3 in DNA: TGCAGTGCTCCGAGGGACTATGGCTACACCTTC.

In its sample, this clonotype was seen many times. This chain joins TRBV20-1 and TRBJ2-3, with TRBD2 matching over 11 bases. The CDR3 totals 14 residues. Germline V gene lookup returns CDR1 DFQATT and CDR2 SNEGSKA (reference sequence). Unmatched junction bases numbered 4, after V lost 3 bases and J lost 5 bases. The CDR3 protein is CSARSSGRRDTQYF. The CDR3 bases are TGCAGTGCTAGGTCTAGCGGGAGGCGAGATACGCAGTATTTT.

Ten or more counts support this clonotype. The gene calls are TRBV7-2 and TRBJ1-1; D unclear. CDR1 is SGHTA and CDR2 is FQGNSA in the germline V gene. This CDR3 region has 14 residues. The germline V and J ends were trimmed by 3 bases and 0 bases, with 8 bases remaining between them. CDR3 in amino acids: CASSFQALNTEAFF. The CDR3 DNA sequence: TGTGCCAGCAGCTTTCAGGCATTGAACACTGAAGCTTTCTTT.

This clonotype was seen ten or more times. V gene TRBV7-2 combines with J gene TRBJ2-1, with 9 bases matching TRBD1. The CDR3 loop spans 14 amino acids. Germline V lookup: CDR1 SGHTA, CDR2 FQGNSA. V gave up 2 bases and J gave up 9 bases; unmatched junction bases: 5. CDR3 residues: CASSLRQGVGEQFF. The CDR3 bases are TGTGCCAGCAGCTTACGACAGGGGGTCGGTGAGCAGTTCTTC. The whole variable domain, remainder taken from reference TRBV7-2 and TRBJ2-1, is GAGVSQSPSNKVTEKGKDVELRCDPISGHTALYWYRQSLGQGLEFLIYFQGNSAPDKSGLPSDRFSAERTGGSVSTLTIQRTQQEDSAVYLCASSLRQGVGEQFFGPGTRLTVL.

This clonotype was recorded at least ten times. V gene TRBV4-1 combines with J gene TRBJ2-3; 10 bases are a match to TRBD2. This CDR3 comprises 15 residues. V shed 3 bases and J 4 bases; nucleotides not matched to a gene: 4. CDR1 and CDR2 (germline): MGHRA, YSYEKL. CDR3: CASSQGLASADTQYF. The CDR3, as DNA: TGCGCCAGCAGCCAGGGACTAGCGAGCGCAGATACGCAGTATTTT.

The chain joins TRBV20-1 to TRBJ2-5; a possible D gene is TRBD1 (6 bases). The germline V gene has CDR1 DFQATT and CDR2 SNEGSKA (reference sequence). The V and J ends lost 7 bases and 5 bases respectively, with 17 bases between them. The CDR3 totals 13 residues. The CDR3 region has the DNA TGCAGTGGCGAGGGGGATAACGCGGAGACCCAGTACTTC. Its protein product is CSGEGDNAETQYF.

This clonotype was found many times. CDR3 sequence: CASSSRDGAYGYTF. CDR3 nucleotide sequence: TGTGCCAGCAGCTCGCGGGACGGAGCCTATGGCTACACCTTC. The chain has TRBV7-2 and TRBJ1-2; TRBD1 is a possible D gene (5 bases). V was clipped by 4 bases and J by 4 bases, with 13 bases between them. CDR1 SGHTA and CDR2 FQGNSA come from the germline V gene. The CDR3 contains 14 residues. Drawing the rest from reference TRBV7-2 and TRBJ1-2, the complete variable domain is GAGVSQSPSNKVTEKGKDVELRCDPISGHTALYWYRQSLGQGLEFLIYFQGNSAPDKSGLPSDRFSAERTGGSVSTLTIQRTQQEDSAVYLCASSSRDGAYGYTFGSGTRLTVV.

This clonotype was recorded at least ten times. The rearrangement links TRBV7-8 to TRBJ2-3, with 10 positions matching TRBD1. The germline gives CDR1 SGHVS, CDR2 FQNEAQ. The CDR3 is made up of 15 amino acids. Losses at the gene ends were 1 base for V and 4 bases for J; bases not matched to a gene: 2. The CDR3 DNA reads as TGTGCCAGCAGCTTAGGGGGGACAGGGGCAGATACGCAGTATTTT. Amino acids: CASSLGGTGADTQYF.

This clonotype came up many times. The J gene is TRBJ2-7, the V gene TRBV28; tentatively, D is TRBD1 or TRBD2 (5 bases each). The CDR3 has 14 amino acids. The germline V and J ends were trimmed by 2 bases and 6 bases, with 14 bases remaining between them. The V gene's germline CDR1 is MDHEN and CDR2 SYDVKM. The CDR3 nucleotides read TGTGCCAGCAGTTTAACTGGGGCCGGGGCCGAGCAGTACTTC. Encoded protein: CASSLTGAGAEQYF.

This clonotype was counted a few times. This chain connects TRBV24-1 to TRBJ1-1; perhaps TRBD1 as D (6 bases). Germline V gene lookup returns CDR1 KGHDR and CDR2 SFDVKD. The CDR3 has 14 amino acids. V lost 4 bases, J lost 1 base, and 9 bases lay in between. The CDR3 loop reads CATSDSGANTEAFF. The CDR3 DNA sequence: TGTGCCACCAGTGACTCAGGGGCGAACACTGAAGCTTTCTTT.

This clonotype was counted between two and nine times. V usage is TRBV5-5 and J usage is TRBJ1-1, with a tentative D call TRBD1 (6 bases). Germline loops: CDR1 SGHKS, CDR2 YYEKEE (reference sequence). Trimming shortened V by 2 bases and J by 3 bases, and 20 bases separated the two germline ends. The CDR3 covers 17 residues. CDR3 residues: CASSFDGQPQRDTEAFF. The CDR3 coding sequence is TGTGCCAGCAGCTTTGACGGACAGCCTCAACGGGACACTGAAGCTTTCTTT.